The clone carrying this T cell receptor beta chain was seen ten or more times. Its antigen is undetermined. This record belongs to a study of beta chain bispecific antibodies for T cell cancers. CDR3 length: 13 residues. V shed 1 base and J shed 2 bases, with 6 bases lying between them. Looked up from germline, CDR1 is SGHVS and CDR2 is FNYEAQ. One entry per CDR3 protein, called by TCRdb with MiXCR from the 5' RACE reads. The repertoire holds 20,000 to 25,000 distinct CDR3 sequences, with approximately 2.4% as singletons. Notes on the study in general: Normal T cells contributed less of the targeted TRBV signal than the leukemia cells did.

T cells were expanded from blood mononuclear cells for 3 to 4 days with anti-CD3 OKT3 or CD3/CD28 beads. The chain carries TRBV7-6 and TRBJ2-7; a possible D gene is TRBD2 (6 bases). The sequenced sample was healthy donor T cells cultured with leukemia cells. This TCR was sampled from a human donor in good health. Some clones in this sample may be carry-over from other donors' samples. The DNA of the CDR3 is TGTGCCAGCAGCTTAGGGGAGGCCTACGAGCAGTACTTC. This gives the protein CASSLGEAYEQYF.